The rows below give T cell receptor beta chains drawn from one sample of a study of T cells in localized non-small cell lung cancer. Here immunoSEQ multiplex PCR was the method, and the copy in TCRdb shows in-frame clones only, minus some. The repertoire holds about 51,000 clones, with approximately 80% as singletons. Material: peripheral blood mononuclear cells, obtained before any cancer treatment. The source of these receptors is a man between 40 and 70 years old with stage III lung adenocarcinoma. Each CDR3 is given with its conserved first and last residue. The D gene is left open where the match is weak. Size is stated for part of the rows, as once, few or many counts, or as a class when the clone is expanded.

J,V,D,size,CDR3,DNA
TRBJ2-1,TRBV5-6,TRBD2,few,CASSLGGGGAYNEQFF,TGTGCCAGCAGCTTGGGCGGCGGGGGGGCCTACAATGAGCAGTTCTTC
TRBJ2-2,TRBV2,NA,NA,CASREPGPELFF,TGTGCCAGCAGGGAACCAGGCCCAGAGCTGTTTTTT
TRBJ2-5,TRBV30,TRBD2,NA,CAWSGGLVETQYF,TGTGCCTGGAGTGGGGGACTAGTGGAGACCCAGTACTTC
TRBJ2-5,TRBV7-7,NA,NA,CASSSLQGTQETQYF,TGTGCCAGCAGCTCGCTCCAGGGGACCCAAGAGACCCAGTACTTC
TRBJ2-1,TRBV5-6,NA,NA,CASSFRVSSYNEQFF,TGTGCCAGCAGCTTTCGCGTTAGCTCCTACAATGAGCAGTTCTTC
TRBJ2-1,TRBV14,NA,NA,CASSQKQPRRYNEQFF,TGTGCCAGCAGCCAAAAGCAACCGCGACGGTACAATGAGCAGTTCTTC
TRBJ2-2,TRBV18,NA,NA,CASSPPKGGANTGELFF,TGTGCCAGCTCACCACCGAAGGGGGGCGCGAACACCGGGGAGCTGTTTTTT
TRBJ2-3,TRBV15,NA,NA,CATSRDYASTDTQYF,TGTGCCACCAGCAGGGACTACGCTAGCACAGATACGCAGTATTTT
TRBJ2-7,TRBV4-1,NA,once,CASSRSPGTTYEQYF,TGCGCCAGCAGCCGCTCCCCTGGGACCACCTACGAGCAGTACTTC
TRBJ2-5,TRBV6-1,NA,NA,CASSEAWTQYF,TGTGCCAGCAGTGAAGCCTGGACCCAGTACTTC
TRBJ2-1,TRBV15,TRBD2,NA,CATSNQKRGGSYNEQFF,TGTGCCACCAGCAACCAAAAGCGCGGGGGCTCCTACAATGAGCAGTTCTTC
TRBJ2-5,TRBV5-4,TRBD2,NA,CASSLAASGEETQYF,TGTGCCAGCAGCTTGGCCGCTAGCGGGGAAGAGACCCAGTACTTC
TRBJ2-2,TRBV7-2,NA,once,CASSLGRGRWSGELFF,TGTGCCAGCAGCTTGGGGCGGGGGCGATGGAGTGGGGAGCTGTTTTTT
TRBJ2-2,TRBV2,TRBD1,NA,CASSYTEGATGELFF,TGTGCCAGCAGTTATACCGAGGGGGCCACCGGGGAGCTGTTTTTT
TRBJ2-7,TRBV6-5,TRBD1,NA,CASRHTGGYEQYF,TGTGCCAGCAGGCACACAGGGGGTTACGAGCAGTACTTC
TRBJ2-3,TRBV6-6,TRBD2,NA,CASTRPGLAFATQYF,TGTGCCAGCACTCGACCGGGACTAGCCTTTGCAACGCAGTATTTT
TRBJ2-7,TRBV7-6,NA,NA,CASSLAGGQYEQYF,TGTGCCAGCAGCTTAGCGGGGGGGCAATACGAGCAGTACTTC
TRBJ1-3,TRBV7-2,TRBD1,NA,CASSFGQDSGNTIYF,TGTGCCAGCAGCTTTGGACAGGATTCTGGAAACACCATATATTTT
TRBJ2-1,TRBV6-6,NA,NA,CASSYDGSEQFF,TGTGCCAGCAGTTATGACGGGAGTGAGCAGTTCTTC
TRBJ2-5,TRBV9,NA,NA,CASSAGGHQETQYF,TGTGCCAGCAGCGCCGGAGGGCACCAAGAGACCCAGTACTTC
TRBJ2-7,TRBV6-4,TRBD2,NA,CASSLIAGENYEQYF,TGTGCCAGCAGTTTGATAGCGGGGGAAAACTACGAGCAGTACTTC
TRBJ2-2,TRBV29-1,NA,NA,CSARGLEGMNTGELFF,TGCAGCGCCCGGGGGCTGGAGGGGATGAACACCGGGGAGCTGTTTTTT
TRBJ1-1,TRBV6-5,TRBD1,NA,CASRGTTGGFDAFF,TGTGCCAGCAGAGGAACGACAGGGGGCTTTGACGCTTTCTTT
TRBJ2-1,TRBV9,TRBD2,NA,CASRPALWVSGVNEQFF,TGTGCCAGCAGGCCGGCCTTGTGGGTCAGCGGGGTGAATGAGCAGTTCTTC
TRBJ2-1,TRBV5-8,NA,NA,CASRFGGQYGEQFF,TGTGCCAGCCGCTTTGGCGGACAGTACGGTGAGCAGTTCTTC
TRBJ1-4,TRBV5-6,NA,NA,CASSLGRFNEKLFF,TGTGCCAGCAGCCTGGGACGCTTCAACGAAAAACTGTTTTTT